This T cell receptor beta chain was found in a study of T cell responses to AZD1222 COVID-19 vaccine. Study-wide results and caveats: Compared with day 0, the breadth and depth of the Spike-specific TCR repertoire rose significantly after two doses of AZD1222.

Libraries were prepared by immunoSEQ multiplex PCR; TCRdb keeps only in-frame clonotypes and omits some of them. Of 120,000 or so clones listed, more than 85% were seen once; the top ten hold roughly a tenth. Germline V CDR1 and CDR2: MGHRA, YSYEKL. This CDR3 spans 17 amino acids. V was clipped by 1 base and J by 0 bases, with 10 bases between them. As for this clone: No antigen is known for it.

The chain links TRBV4-1 to TRBJ1-6; perhaps TRBD1 as D (6 bases). This specimen consisted of peripheral blood, obtained on day 0 of AZD1222 vaccination. This clonotype was sampled from an adult in good health. The CDR3: CASSQVGQSSYNSPLHF. DNA of the CDR3: TGCGCCAGCAGCCAAGTAGGACAGAGCTCCTATAATTCACCCCTCCACTTT.